A single count supports the clone carrying this TCR beta chain. In germline, CDR1 is SGHRS, CDR2 YFSETQ. This CDR3 has 14 amino acids. Trimming removed 4 bases at V and 1 base at J, with 11 bases between. This sample was included in a study of blood T cell repertoires in COVID-19. Across the study: Nucleic acid was either cDNA or gDNA, and it came from T cells, B-cell-depleted T cells, or PBMCs.

Participant-reported clinical history was the basis for cohort assignment. The recovered donors of Cohort 3 showed two negative PCRs, clearance, or symptom resolution. Authors' data handling: Amplification of reference gene primers provided the estimated nucleated cell counts. Sequencing was performed with immunoSEQ multiplex PCR; in TCRdb, only in-frame clones are kept and a portion is missing. Clone size and the V and J calls come from that table; the DNA yielded D and trimming. The sample includes approximately 230,000 clones, 70% to 85% seen only once; the top ten take over 12%. The chain combines TRBV5-1 with TRBJ1-1, with D perhaps matching TRBD1 (6 bases). The origin of this receptor is a man between 35 and 55 years old who had recovered from COVID-19. The sequencing sample was made of PBMCs or T cells enriched from blood (not recorded which). This CDR3 reads CASSVQGANTEAFF. The CDR3 DNA reads TGCGCCAGCAGCGTACAGGGAGCGAACACTGAAGCTTTCTTT.